The 23 T cell receptor beta chains presented below share a single source sample, sequenced in a study of siplizumab effects on memory and regulatory T cells. Method: immunoSEQ multiplex PCR; TCRdb's copy keeps in-frame clones and lacks some. The repertoire holds 85,000 to 130,000 clones, roughly 92% seen once, with under 0.65% in the top ten. The source material was Tregs sorted from blood. These receptors were collected from a human donor in good health.

This clone was seen only once. The chain couples TRBV6-1 to TRBJ2-7; the match to TRBD2 covers 12 bases. From germline, CDR1 is MNHNS and CDR2 SASEGT. V lost 4 bases, J lost 2 bases, and 6 bases stayed unmatched. This CDR3 has 16 residues. The CDR3 reads CASSGTWTSGAYEQYF. The CDR3 DNA reads TGTGCCAGCAGTGGGACCTGGACTAGCGGGGCCTACGAGCAGTACTTC.

The chain uses TRBV2 and TRBJ1-2; 8 positions match TRBD1. The V gene's germline CDR1 is SNHLY and CDR2 FYNNEI. The CDR3 consists of 16 residues. Trimming took 8 bases from V and 4 from J; bases not matched to a gene: 15. DNA of the CDR3: TGTGCCAGCGGTTTAAACAGGGGGGGCGGAATCTATGGCTACACCTTC. Its protein product is CASGLNRGGGIYGYTF. Together with reference TRBV2 and TRBJ1-2, the CDR3 gives the full variable domain: EPEVTQTPSHQVTQMGQEVILRCVPISNHLYFYWYRQILGQKVEFLVSFYNNEISEKSEIFDDQFSVERPDGSNFTLKIRSTKLEDSAMYFCASGLNRGGGIYGYTFGSGTRLTVV.

This chain uses TRBV25-1 with TRBJ2-5; D is possibly TRBD1 (5 bases). V was cut by 8 bases and J by 5 bases, with 18 bases left in between. The CDR3 contains 14 residues. CDR1 MGHDK and CDR2 SYGVNS come from the germline V gene. CDR3 region: CASGLLRGRETQYF. The DNA for the CDR3 is TGTGCCAGCGGCTTACTTAGGGGCCGGGAGACCCAGTACTTC.

This rearrangement joins TRBV9 to TRBJ2-7, with D perhaps TRBD1 (6 bases). The germline V and J ends were trimmed by 4 bases and 1 base, with 12 bases remaining between them. Germline CDR1 and CDR2: SGDLS and YYNGEE. This CDR3 has 14 amino acids. The CDR3 region has the DNA TGTGCCAGCAGCCCACTACAGGGATCCTACGAGCAGTACTTC. Its protein product is CASSPLQGSYEQYF.

This chain joins TRBV10-1 and TRBJ2-3; no clear D. Trimming cost V 1 base and J 6 bases, with 14 bases left between them. The germline CDR1 and CDR2 sequences are WNHNN and SYGVQD (reference sequence). The CDR3 extends over 15 amino acids. This CDR3 reads CASSEFSSVGDTQYF. CDR3 DNA sequence: TGCGCCAGCAGTGAGTTTTCGTCAGTAGGCGATACGCAGTATTTT.

This clone appeared a single time. This sequence joins TRBV5-1 and TRBJ1-2; D unclear. The CDR3 contains 13 residues. The germline V gene encodes CDR1 SGHRS and CDR2 YFSETQ. V lost 0 bases and J 0 bases, leaving 3 bases between the germline ends. This chain's CDR3 is CASSLAANYGYTF. In DNA form, the CDR3 reads TGCGCCAGCAGCTTGGCCGCTAACTATGGCTACACCTTC.

DNA of the CDR3: TGCGCCAGCAGCACCGGCTACGAGCAGTACTTC. This codes for CASSTGYEQYF. The gene calls are TRBV5-1 and TRBJ2-7; D not resolved. Germline V gives CDR1 SGHRS, CDR2 YFSETQ. The ends were cut back, 4 bases at V and 3 bases at J, with 5 bases in the middle. CDR3 length: 11 residues.

The chain combines TRBV6-5 with TRBJ2-1; D remains ambiguous. The germline V gene has CDR1 MNHEY and CDR2 SVGAGI. V lost 0 bases and J 0 bases, leaving 9 bases between the germline ends. The length of the CDR3 is 16 residues. This CDR3 reads CASSYSKVGSYNEQFF. CDR3 nucleotides: TGTGCCAGCAGTTACTCGAAGGTAGGCTCCTACAATGAGCAGTTCTTC.

This clone was seen a handful of times. V and J are TRBV19 and TRBJ1-1; D not resolved. CDR1 LNHDA and CDR2 SQIVND come from the germline V gene (reference sequence). The CDR3 runs to 12 residues. Trimming shortened V by 7 bases and J by 1 base, and 7 bases separated the two germline ends. CDR3 sequence: CASNGPNTEAFF. The CDR3 nucleotides are TGTGCCAGTAATGGGCCGAACACTGAAGCTTTCTTT.

The CDR3 is CASTKIRPQETQYF. The CDR3, as DNA: TGCGCCAGCACAAAGATCAGGCCCCAAGAGACCCAGTACTTC. The rearrangement joins TRBV10-2 to TRBJ2-5; D is uncertain. The germline V gene has CDR1 WSHSY and CDR2 SAAADI. CDR3 size: 14 residues. V was trimmed by 7 bases and J by 1 base, leaving 13 bases between them.

The genes are TRBV5-6 and TRBJ1-2, with 7 bases aligning to TRBD1. The CDR3 covers 15 residues. Looked up from germline, CDR1 is SGHDT and CDR2 is YYEEEE. V lost 5 bases and J lost 5; bases outside the gene matches: 12. The CDR3 region has the DNA TGTGCCAGCAGTCCCCAGGGGGTAACGACATATGGCTACACCTTC. Translated: CASSPQGVTTYGYTF.

This rearrangement joins TRBV6-1 to TRBJ2-2; 7 bases are a match to TRBD2. V dropped 4 bases and J dropped 4; count of bases not matched to a gene: 15. There are 18 residues in the CDR3. The germline gives CDR1 MNHNS, CDR2 SASEGT. The CDR3 spells CASSVVRMRTGGTGELFF. CDR3 sequence (DNA): TGTGCCAGCAGTGTGGTTCGTATGCGGACGGGGGGCACCGGGGAGCTGTTTTTT.

V is TRBV10-3 and J is TRBJ2-5; a possible D gene is TRBD2 (6 bases). This CDR3 has 16 residues. Deletions cut 2 bases from V and 4 bases from J, with 17 bases between. Germline CDR1 and CDR2: ENHRY and SYGVKD. CDR3 in amino acids: CAISEDWAGLVETQYF. The CDR3 coding sequence is TGTGCCATCAGTGAGGATTGGGCGGGACTCGTAGAGACCCAGTACTTC.

The rearrangement uses TRBV11-2 and TRBJ1-3, with D hard to call. Germline V CDR1 and CDR2: SGHAT, FQNNGV. V lost 8 bases, J lost 0 bases, and 8 bases lay in between. The CDR3 length is 13 residues. The CDR3 region has the DNA TGTGCCAGCCGATTGAGCTCTGGAAACACCATATATTTT. Its translation: CASRLSSGNTIYF.

With respect to this clone: This sample also contains other DNA sequences that code for the same CDR3. This chain's CDR3 is CASSSRDSSYEQYF. The CDR3 DNA reads TGCGCCAGCAGCTCACGGGACAGCTCCTACGAGCAGTACTTC. The chain combines TRBV5-1 with TRBJ2-7, with 7 bases matching TRBD1. Germline V gene data show CDR1 as SGHRS and CDR2 as YFSETQ. V gave up 3 bases and J gave up 0 bases; unmatched junction bases: 3. The CDR3 contains 14 residues.

The V call is TRBV6-5, the J call TRBJ1-2, with D possibly being TRBD1 (5 bases). V lost 5 bases and J lost 5, with 12 bases in between. CDR3 length: 13 residues. Germline CDR1 MNHEY, CDR2 SVGAGI. CDR3 amino acids: CASSVGGSYGYTF. CDR3 nucleotide sequence: TGTGCCAGCAGTGTGGGGGGAAGTTATGGCTACACCTTC.

This clone was counted a single time. This chain joins TRBV10-3 and TRBJ2-7; 9 bases map to TRBD1. Unmatched junction bases numbered 6, after V lost 4 bases and J lost 2 bases. This CDR3 comprises 15 residues. Germline CDR1 is ENHRY and CDR2 is SYGVKD. CDR3 protein: CAISGTGTGTYEQYF. The CDR3 DNA follows: TGTGCCATCAGTGGGACCGGGACAGGGACCTACGAGCAGTACTTC.

The V and J genes are TRBV10-2 and TRBJ2-7; weak D call: TRBD2 (6 bases). The ends were cut back, 8 bases at V and 6 bases at J, with 17 bases in the middle. The CDR3 is 13 amino acids. The germline V gene has CDR1 WSHSY and CDR2 SAAADI. CDR3 protein: CASRNSGGVEQYF. As DNA, the CDR3 is TGCGCCAGCCGGAACAGCGGAGGGGTCGAGCAGTACTTC.

Here the CDR3 reads CASRRGRGITNEKLFF. CDR3 nucleotides: TGTGCCAGCAGGAGGGGCAGGGGGATTACTAATGAAAAACTGTTTTTT. The chain joins TRBV25-1 to TRBJ1-4, with 7 bases identical to TRBD1. The J segment lost 2 bases and the V segment lost 6 bases, leaving 9 bases of the junction unmatched. CDR1 and CDR2 (germline): MGHDK, SYGVNS. This CDR3 region has 16 residues.

This chain uses TRBV27 with TRBJ2-1; no reliable D call. The CDR3 is 13 amino acids. V dropped 4 bases and J dropped 9 bases, with 13 bases sitting between them. Germline V gene sequence: CDR1 MNHEY, CDR2 SMNVEV (reference sequence). CDR3: CASSYSFKLEQFF. The CDR3 region has the DNA TGTGCCAGCAGTTATTCGTTCAAACTTGAGCAGTTCTTC.

This rearrangement joins TRBV10-1 to TRBJ2-2; perhaps D is TRBD1 or TRBD2 (5 bases each). V was clipped by 6 bases and J by 4 bases, with 6 bases between them. This CDR3 contains 12 residues. The germline V gene has CDR1 WNHNN and CDR2 SYGVQD (reference sequence). The CDR3 here is CASRGTTGELFF. The CDR3 DNA reads TGCGCCAGCAGAGGGACCACCGGGGAGCTGTTTTTT.

The chain is built from TRBV5-4 and TRBJ1-2; no clear D gene. Germline CDR1 is SGHNT and CDR2 is YYREEE (reference sequence). The CDR3 contains 13 residues. V shed 3 bases and J shed 4 bases, with 10 bases lying between them. In DNA form, the CDR3 reads TGTGCCAGCAGCTCGACACCAATCTATGGCTACACCTTC. It is translated as CASSSTPIYGYTF. Full variable domain (rest looked up from reference TRBV5-4 and TRBJ1-2): ETGVTQSPTHLIKTRGQQVTLRCSSQSGHNTVSWYQQALGQGPQFIFQYYREEENGRGNFPPRFSGLQFPNYSSELNVNALELDDSALYLCASSSTPIYGYTFGSGTRLTVV.

This clone was seen a single time. The V gene is TRBV19, the J gene TRBJ2-1, with 13 bases lining up with TRBD2. The CDR3 runs 15 residues. Germline CDR1 reads LNHDA; CDR2 reads SQIVND (reference sequence). V shed 7 bases and J 8 bases; nucleotides not matched to a gene: 8. This CDR3 reads CASIGWTSGSYEQFF. DNA for the CDR3: TGTGCCAGTATTGGGTGGACTAGCGGGAGCTATGAGCAGTTCTTC.